The 9 T cell receptor beta chains reported below all come from one sample, sequenced in a study of T cell responses to AZD1222 COVID-19 vaccine. Sequenced by immunoSEQ multiplex PCR; TCRdb stores in-frame clones only, minus some. The sample has about 120,000 clones, about nine tenths seen once. The sequencing used peripheral blood, collected on day 0 of AZD1222 vaccination. These receptors all come from an adult in good health.

This clone was observed once. The V and J genes are TRBV29-1 and TRBJ2-1, with 8 bases lining up with TRBD1. Germline lookup yields CDR1 SQVTM and CDR2 ANQGSEA. The CDR3 is 12 residues long. J gave up 7 bases and V 5 bases, and 4 bases lay outside the gene matches. CDR3 DNA: TGCAGCGTTAACGACAGGGGAAATGAGCAGTTCTTC. It codes for CSVNDRGNEQFF.

The chain employs TRBV6-5 and TRBJ2-2, with 10 bases fitting TRBD2. V was clipped by 2 bases and J by 7 bases; unmatched bases: 4. The germline CDR1 and CDR2 sequences are MNHEY and SVGAGI. The CDR3 has 15 amino acids. The CDR3 DNA reads as TGTGCCAGCAGTTACATAGCGGGAGGAGGCGGGGAGCTGTTTTTT. Its translation is CASSYIAGGGGELFF.

The chain uses TRBV4-1 and TRBJ1-4; no reliable D call. This CDR3 has 12 amino acids. The ends were cut back, 6 bases at V and 8 bases at J, with 10 bases in the middle. From germline, CDR1 is MGHRA and CDR2 YSYEKL. The CDR3 DNA is TGCGCCAGCAGACTAGTGGGGGAAAAACTGTTTTTT. Its translation is CASRLVGEKLFF.

Concerning this clone itself: An end of the junction does not agree with germline; a read error may underlie this. Here the CDR3 reads CASSVGGYGQYF. CDR3 DNA: TGTGCCAGCAGCGTGGGGGGATACGGGCAGTACTTC. The chain couples TRBV9 to TRBJ2-7; possible D gene TRBD2, 6 bases. The CDR3 covers 12 residues. Germline-derived CDR1 and CDR2 are SGDLS and YYNGEE.

This clone was counted a few times. The chain uses TRBV15 and TRBJ1-5; D is uncertain. The germline gives CDR1 LNHNV, CDR2 YYDKDF (reference sequence). The V gene lost 3 bases and the J gene lost 4 bases, with 10 bases spanning the gap. The CDR3 totals 14 residues. The CDR3 sequence is CATSSLGLNQPQHF. As DNA, the CDR3 is TGTGCCACCAGCAGCCTTGGGCTGAATCAGCCCCAGCATTTT.

The genes are TRBV20-1 and TRBJ1-1; D remains unclear. The germline V gene has CDR1 DFQATT and CDR2 SNEGSKA (reference sequence). Trimming left V 3 bases short and J 3 bases short, with 5 bases between. This CDR3 contains 11 residues. Here the CDR3 reads CSASNYTEAFF. The CDR3 DNA is TGCAGTGCTAGCAACTACACTGAAGCTTTCTTT.

The rearrangement uses TRBV15 and TRBJ1-1; D is possibly TRBD1 (5 bases). The germline V gene has CDR1 LNHNV and CDR2 YYDKDF (reference sequence). The CDR3 has 16 amino acids. The V end was cut by 0 bases, the J end by 1 base, with 12 bases between. For the CDR3, the DNA is TGTGCCACCAGCAGAGAGGCAGGGTCCCCGAACACTGAAGCTTTCTTT. Translating gives CATSREAGSPNTEAFF. Complete variable domain (other parts from reference TRBV15 and TRBJ1-1): DAMVIQNPRYQVTQFGKPVTLSCSQTLNHNVMYWYQQKSSQAPKLLFHYYDKDFNNEADTPDNFQSRRPNTSFCFLDIRSPGLGDTAMYLCATSREAGSPNTEAFFGQGTRLTVV.

This chain links TRBV7-8 with TRBJ2-5; 7 nucleotides line up with TRBD1. The germline V gene has CDR1 SGHVS and CDR2 FQNEAQ. This CDR3 comprises 15 residues. V trimming: 0 bases; J trimming: 5 bases; junction bases outside the gene matches: 6. The CDR3 sequence: CASSLATGSRETQYF. In DNA, the CDR3 is TGTGCCAGCAGCTTAGCGACAGGGTCTCGGGAGACCCAGTACTTC.

This chain links TRBV9 with TRBJ2-7, with TRBD2 identical over 8 bases. Per germline, CDR1 SGDLS and CDR2 YYNGEE. The CDR3 loop spans 15 amino acids. Trimming cost V 4 bases and J 2 bases; bases outside gene matches: 8. DNA of the CDR3: TGTGCCAGCAGCCTCGGGGGGGACGGGACCTACGAGCAGTACTTC. It yields the protein CASSLGGDGTYEQYF.